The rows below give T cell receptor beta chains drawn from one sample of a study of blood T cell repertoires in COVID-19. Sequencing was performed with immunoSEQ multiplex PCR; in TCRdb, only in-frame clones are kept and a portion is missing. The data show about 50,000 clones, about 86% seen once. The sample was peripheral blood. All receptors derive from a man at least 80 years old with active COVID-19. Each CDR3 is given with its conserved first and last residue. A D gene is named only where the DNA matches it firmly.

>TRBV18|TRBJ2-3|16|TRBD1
CASSPTGGVITDTQYF
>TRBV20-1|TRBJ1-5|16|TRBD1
CSASYGTGGGRSPQHF
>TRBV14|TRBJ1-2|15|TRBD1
CASSPQQGSGYGYTF
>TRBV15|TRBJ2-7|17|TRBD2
CATSRDTPSGSRYEQYF
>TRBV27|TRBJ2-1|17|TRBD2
CASSIKGLAVSYNEQFF
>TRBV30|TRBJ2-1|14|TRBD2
CAWSISGSSNEQFF
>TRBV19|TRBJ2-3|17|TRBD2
CASSIGSPAGVTDTQYF
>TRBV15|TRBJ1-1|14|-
CATSDSLVNTEAFF
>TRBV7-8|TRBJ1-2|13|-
CASSQTLNYGYTF
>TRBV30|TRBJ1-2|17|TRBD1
CAWSRSSPGQAVYGYTF
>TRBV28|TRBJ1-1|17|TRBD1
CASSFDPGQGHKTEAFF
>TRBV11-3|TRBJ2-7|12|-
CASSPGTYEQYF
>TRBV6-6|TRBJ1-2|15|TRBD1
CASSYGPGQYYGYTF
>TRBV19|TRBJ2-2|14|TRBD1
CASNLDRGTGELFF
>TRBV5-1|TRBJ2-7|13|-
CASSTTSSYEQYF
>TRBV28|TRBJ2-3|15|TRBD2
CASNRRLAGVKAQYF
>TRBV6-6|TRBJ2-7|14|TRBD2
CASSKGLARRVQYF
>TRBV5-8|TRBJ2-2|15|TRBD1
CASSSTGGNTGELFF
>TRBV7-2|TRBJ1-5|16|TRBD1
CASSHTGQHSNQPQHF
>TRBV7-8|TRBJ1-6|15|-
CASSSQGRNNSPLHF